The clone carrying this T cell receptor beta chain showed up just once. No antigen is known for it. Amplified regions were TCR beta CDR3 sequences from RNA transcripts. Primed by the HTBI set, a first-round RT-PCR was run on the TCR CDR3. TCRdb processed the multiplex PCR reads anew with MiXCR; each CDR3 protein has one entry. The sample shows roughly 570,000 distinct CDR3 sequences, around 16% of them seen only once. Uncontrolled infection, other autoimmune disease, pregnancy or lactation barred patients from enrollment. Thyroid ultrasound and orbital computed tomography, with clinical symptoms and serum thyroxine and TRAb, informed diagnoses. PBMCs stemmed from approximately 10 ml fresh peripheral blood. V lost 2 bases and J lost 2, with 11 bases in between. Germline CDR1 reads MGHRA; CDR2 reads YSYEKL. The CDR3 extends over 15 amino acids. The data derive from a study of T cells in Graves' hyperthyroidism and ophthalmopathy. Notes on the study in general: In simple terms, a model built on 13 V-J features told ophthalmopathy apart from stable hyperthyroidism.

This TCR was recovered from a woman in her 30s with Graves' hyperthyroidism. This sequence joins TRBV4-1 and TRBJ2-3; the D gene could be TRBD1 or TRBD2 (5 bases each). The sample was blood. As DNA, the CDR3 is TGCGCCAGCAGCCAATCGTGGGGGTACACAGATACGCAGTATTTT. Protein: CASSQSWGYTDTQYF.